What follows is one T cell receptor beta chain and its context. Antigen unknown. The source of the sample is a study of cytomegalovirus exposure and HLA in healthy donors. The CDR3 loop spans 15 amino acids. V shed 6 bases and J shed 1 base, with 15 bases lying between them. Germline loops: CDR1 MDHEN, CDR2 SYDVKM. The PCR employed 60 Vbeta primers together with 13 Jbeta primers. Here immunoSEQ multiplex PCR was the method, and the copy in TCRdb shows in-frame clones only, minus some. The sample has around 63,000 clones; approximately 80% are singletons. Study outcomes and limitations: Immune exposure information available was restricted to CMV serostatus. Most CMV-associated TCR beta chains were later found to appear HLA-restricted.

Sequencing was done on a sample of PBMCs. This sequence originates from a woman in her thirties in good health and CMV-seronegative. The chain recombines TRBV28 with TRBJ1-2, with D possibly matching TRBD1 (5 bases). CDR3 nucleotides: TGTGCCAGCAGCCCCAGCGGAGGGGTTAACTATGGCTACACCTTC. As protein: CASSPSGGVNYGYTF.